This T cell receptor (beta chain) emerged from a study of cytomegalovirus exposure and HLA in healthy donors. On this clone: Its antigen is still unknown.

Study-wide points: On later analysis, the bulk of CMV-associated TCR beta chains appeared to be HLA-restricted.

PCR amplification relied on 60 Vbeta primers (plus 13 Jbeta primers). Profiling relied on immunoSEQ multiplex PCR, and the TCRdb table lists in-frame clones only, not all of them. Here the sample spans some 120,000 clones, over 9.5% being singletons. From germline, CDR1 is GTSNPN and CDR2 SVGIG (reference sequence). The CDR3 has 13 residues. The J segment lost 8 bases and the V segment lost 3 bases, leaving 5 bases of the junction unmatched. The chain combines TRBV30 with TRBJ1-4; TRBD1 matches 8 bases. The receptor comes from a woman aged 18-29 years in good health and CMV-seropositive. Sequences were obtained from PBMCs. The CDR3 nucleotides are TGTGCCTGGAGGACAGGGGTTCGGGAAAAACTGTTTTTT. Residues: CAWRTGVREKLFF. Full variable domain (rest looked up from reference TRBV30 and TRBJ1-4): SQTIHQWPATLVQPVGSPLSLECTVEGTSNPNLYWYRQAAGRGLQLLFYSVGIGQISSEVPQNLSASRPQDRQFILSSKKLLLSDSGFYLCAWRTGVREKLFFGSGTQLSVL.